Listed below are T cell receptor beta chains from one sample, sequenced in a study of OX40 agonist ivuxolimab in advanced cancers. Assay: immunoSEQ multiplex PCR; the TCRdb copy retains only in-frame clones and omits some. The sample lists 72,000 or so clones, 84% occurring once. The source was CD4+ or CD8+ T cells sorted from blood, collected in a trial of the OX40 agonist ivuxolimab. These receptor sequences come from an adult with an advanced solid tumor such as melanoma, head and neck, liver or kidney cancer. Each CDR3 is given with its conserved first and last residue. Each record gives: V gene, J gene, CDR3 protein.

TRBV5-1	TRBJ1-2	CASSFGQLYGYTF
TRBV7-2	TRBJ2-5	CASSLVSRSQETQYF
TRBV6-6	TRBJ2-1	CASKEAGGGAEQFF
TRBV7-3	TRBJ1-5	CASSLTSGQPQHF
TRBV7-2	TRBJ2-3	CASSLRVGARDTQYF
TRBV6-1	TRBJ1-2	CAGHRGRYGYTF
TRBV5-6	TRBJ2-1	CASSPPGQGTHEQFF
TRBV27	TRBJ1-2	CASSLLDRAHRPYGYTF
TRBV2	TRBJ2-2	CASSEGVFTGELFF
TRBV18	TRBJ2-5	CASSPIGGAQETQYF
TRBV4-3	TRBJ1-4	CASSQELGLNEKLFF
TRBV6-5	TRBJ1-6	CASSGGSYNSPLHF
TRBV28	TRBJ1-5	CASSEWDSSQPQHF
TRBV18	TRBJ1-2	CASSPERAGSGYTF
TRBV25-1	TRBJ1-1	CASSDPGQGHTEAFF
TRBV11-2	TRBJ2-7	CASSLRVSYEQYF
TRBV2	TRBJ2-5	CASLSNGIQETQYF
TRBV10-3	TRBJ1-5	CAISASGGQPQHF
TRBV12-2	TRBJ1-3	CASRETRGQSSSGNTIYF
TRBV6-5	TRBJ2-5	CASSLGTDQRQYF
TRBV28	TRBJ1-2	CASSTGGLANYGYTF
TRBV5-4	TRBJ1-2	CASSRVGDGRAAYGYTF
TRBV6-6	TRBJ2-2	CASSRTRSSGELFF
TRBV15	TRBJ2-7	CATSRTDRGRDEQYF
TRBV18	TRBJ1-1	CASSPIRQVGTEAFF
TRBV9	TRBJ1-4	CASSVGHRPDEKLFF
TRBV11-2	TRBJ2-5	CASSPGAVETQYF
TRBV5-4	TRBJ2-1	CASSLVGREIGHEQFF
TRBV7-2	TRBJ2-5	CASSLASIRETQYF
TRBV4-3	TRBJ1-1	CASSQDEGSAEAFF
TRBV6-1	TRBJ2-3	CASTPGRLYTDTQYF
TRBV6-1	TRBJ2-7	CASRGTGSSYEQYF
TRBV5-5	TRBJ1-2	CASSLGGQALYGYTF
TRBV6-1	TRBJ1-1	CASSLGQGNTEAFF
TRBV4-3	TRBJ2-1	CASSQETSGYNEQFF
TRBV7-2	TRBJ1-2	CASSTTNYGYTF
TRBV7-3	TRBJ1-1	CASSVGQNTEAFF
TRBV19	TRBJ1-1	CASSPAGSPTEAFF
TRBV28	TRBJ1-5	CASSFSNQPQHF
TRBV19	TRBJ2-7	CASSTGTGFPEQYF
TRBV12-5	TRBJ1-3	CASGLEGSGTVLSGNTIYF
TRBV6-5	TRBJ2-3	CASRSTGRERHTQYF
TRBV2	TRBJ1-2	CASSGTGGNGYTF
TRBV27	TRBJ2-7	CASSFLVSGTSYEQYF
TRBV19	TRBJ1-1	CASSALRESTEAFF
TRBV2	TRBJ2-3	CASPGSSTDTQYF
TRBV18	TRBJ1-3	CASADRGPGNTIYF
TRBV7-2	TRBJ2-6	CASSLGTTGSGANVLTF
TRBV5-1	TRBJ1-1	CASTGDTEAFF
TRBV4-3	TRBJ1-2	CASSKTGGGSYGYTF
TRBV5-1	TRBJ1-6	CASSLGTSSSSYNSPLHF
TRBV5-1	TRBJ1-4	CASSSGDSNEKLFF